This T cell receptor (beta chain) was sequenced in a study of OX40 agonist ivuxolimab in advanced cancers. Study results and caveats: Some of the lowest clonal expansion was seen in partial responders at 0.1-3.0 mg/kg.

TCRdb keeps only in-frame clones here, not all; method: immunoSEQ multiplex PCR. The sample has some 64,000 clones, 88% seen once. This CDR3 is built from 13 residues. V was pared by 5 bases and J by 6 bases, with 14 bases between. CDR1 is MNHNY, CDR2 SVGAGI, per germline (reference sequence). Turning to this clone: Its antigen is currently unknown.

The sequence derives from an adult with an advanced solid tumor such as melanoma, head and neck, liver or kidney cancer. The rearrangement joins TRBV6-6 to TRBJ2-7; D possibly corresponds to TRBD1 (6 bases). This sample comprised CD4+ or CD8+ T cells sorted from blood, obtained in a trial of the OX40 agonist ivuxolimab. Here the CDR3 DNA reads TGTGCCAGCAGTCGTAGACAGGCGAGCGAGCAGTACTTC. It codes for CASSRRQASEQYF.